This T cell receptor (beta chain) was sequenced during a study of T cells in Graves' hyperthyroidism and ophthalmopathy. Study-wide results and limits: Most clonotypes expanded in the thyroid (above 0.001) were also present in blood. By a 13 V-J model, ophthalmopathy was set apart from stable hyperthyroidism.

Exclusion of a patient resulted from uncontrolled infection, other autoimmune disease, pregnancy or lactation. Turning to this clonotype: Its antigen is unknown.

Researchers amplified the TCR beta CDR3 regions from RNA transcripts. A set of HTBI primers served as the primers for a first-round RT-PCR of the TCR CDR3. TCRdb re-called the multiplex PCR reads with MiXCR, one entry per CDR3 protein. In the table there are roughly 720,000 distinct CDR3 sequences, 15% to 20% of which are singletons. After removal of 2 bases from V and 8 bases from J, the junction contained 9 bases not matched to a gene. The CDR3 is made up of 16 amino acids. The V call is TRBV12-3 or TRBV12-4, the J call TRBJ2-4; 10 bases align to TRBD2. Sequenced material: blood. The receptor comes from a man in his forties or fifties with Graves' hyperthyroidism. The CDR3 protein is CASSLTLGLALDIQYF. CDR3 sequence (DNA): TGTGCCAGCAGTTTAACGTTGGGACTAGCGTTAGACATTCAGTACTTC.